These T cell receptor beta chains were read from a single sample in a study of blood T cell repertoires in COVID-19. The assay was immunoSEQ multiplex PCR, and TCRdb's table has in-frame clones only and misses some. The sample lists roughly 79,000 clones, roughly nine tenths occurring once. Sequencing input: peripheral blood. The receptors were sampled from a woman older than 75 with active or convalescent COVID-19. Both conserved end residues are part of each CDR3. A D gene is named only where the DNA matches it firmly. The listing skips clone size in some rows; elsewhere it reads once, few, many or a size class.

cdr3_length j_call d_call clone_size v_call cdr3_aa cdr3_nt
14 TRBJ1-1 TRBD1 NA TRBV7-6 CASSTGTVNTEAFF TGTGCCAGCAGCACCGGGACAGTGAACACTGAAGCTTTCTTT
17 TRBJ1-3 NA NA TRBV14 CASSQGAEGPGGNTIYF TGTGCCAGCAGCCAAGGGGCTGAGGGCCCTGGGGGAAACACCATATATTTT
16 TRBJ2-6 TRBD1 NA TRBV19 CASGQGAMLGANVLTF TGTGCCAGCGGACAGGGGGCGATGCTTGGGGCCAACGTCCTGACTTTC
13 TRBJ2-5 TRBD2 NA TRBV12-3/TRBV12-4 CASSTLGGETQYF TGTGCCAGCAGTACCCTCGGGGGGGAGACCCAGTACTTC
17 TRBJ1-2 NA NA TRBV12-1 CASSFFLPGTGDYGYTF TGTGCCAGCAGCTTTTTCCTTCCCGGGACGGGGGACTATGGCTACACCTTC
15 TRBJ2-3 TRBD2 NA TRBV2 CASSWTSGSTDTQYF TGTGCCAGCAGCTGGACTAGCGGGTCCACAGATACGCAGTATTTT
16 TRBJ1-6 NA NA TRBV19 CASRRGMSSYNSPLHF TGTGCCAGTAGAAGGGGGATGAGCTCCTATAATTCACCCCTCCACTTT
15 TRBJ1-4 TRBD1 NA TRBV4-1 CASRGQGGANEKLFF TGCGCCAGCAGGGGACAGGGCGGGGCTAATGAAAAACTGTTTTTT
14 TRBJ2-7 TRBD1 NA TRBV29-1 CSVAPGTGGSEQYF TGCAGCGTTGCCCCTGGGACAGGGGGGAGCGAGCAGTACTTC
15 TRBJ2-4 TRBD1 NA TRBV5-1 CASSLVPGQENIQYF TGCGCCAGCAGCTTAGTCCCGGGACAGGAAAACATTCAGTACTTC
14 TRBJ2-5 NA NA TRBV7-2 CASSLFRDGETQYF TGTGCCAGCAGCTTATTCAGGGATGGGGAGACCCAGTACTTC
16 TRBJ2-3 TRBD2 NA TRBV7-9 CASSYTLAEGTDTQYF TGTGCCAGCAGCTACACACTAGCGGAAGGCACAGATACGCAGTATTTT
14 TRBJ2-7 NA NA TRBV5-1 CASSGGTANYEQYF TGCGCCAGCAGCGGGGGGACAGCCAATTACGAGCAGTACTTC
14 TRBJ1-4 NA NA TRBV2 CASRPEGGREKLFF TGTGCCAGCAGGCCGGAGGGCGGGCGAGAAAAACTGTTTTTT
14 TRBJ2-3 TRBD2 once TRBV5-1 CASSSGLATDTQYF TGCGCCAGCAGCTCGGGACTAGCGACAGATACGCAGTATTTT
16 TRBJ1-1 TRBD1 NA TRBV7-2 CASSLVWTGGITEAFF TGTGCCAGCAGCTTAGTTTGGACAGGGGGAATCACTGAAGCTTTCTTT
14 TRBJ2-3 NA NA TRBV5-1 CASSSTGSTDTQYF TGCGCCAGCAGCTCCACAGGTAGCACAGATACGCAGTATTTT
16 TRBJ2-2 TRBD1 NA TRBV5-1 CASSSQGQGAPGELFF TGCGCCAGCAGCTCCCAGGGGCAGGGGGCCCCCGGGGAGCTGTTTTTT
13 TRBJ1-6 NA NA TRBV6-4 CAPGRGGRSPLHF TGTGCCCCCGGACGGGGGGGGCGATCACCCCTCCACTTT
18 TRBJ1-2 TRBD1 few TRBV3-1/TRBV3-2 CASSQGLRTGATFYGYTF TGTGCCAGCAGCCAAGGACTCCGGACAGGGGCTACCTTCTATGGCTACACCTTC
16 TRBJ1-3 TRBD1 NA TRBV19 CASTPQGQRSGNTIYF TGTGCCAGTACCCCTCAGGGACAGCGCTCTGGAAACACCATATATTTT
14 TRBJ1-5 TRBD1 NA TRBV6-5 CASILSGGNQPQHF TGTGCCAGCATTCTGTCAGGGGGAAATCAGCCCCAGCATTTT
17 TRBJ2-1 TRBD2 NA TRBV19 CASSTGGGRTGRGEQFF TGTGCCAGTAGTACCGGGGGGGGGAGGACTGGGCGGGGTGAGCAGTTCTTC
16 TRBJ2-7 TRBD2 NA TRBV6-5 CASSYSIGLAGSEQYF TGTGCCAGCAGTTACTCGATCGGACTAGCGGGATCTGAGCAGTACTTC
14 TRBJ1-2 NA NA TRBV28 CASSTAGISYGYTF TGTGCCAGCAGCACCGCAGGGATTTCTTATGGCTACACCTTC
14 TRBJ2-5 NA NA TRBV19 CASSINDRQETQYF TGTGCCAGTAGTATAAACGACAGGCAAGAGACCCAGTACTTC
13 TRBJ2-1 NA few TRBV3-1/TRBV3-2 CASSPGKLGEQFF TGTGCCAGCAGCCCGGGGAAACTAGGTGAGCAGTTCTTC
13 TRBJ2-7 TRBD1 NA TRBV7-2 CASSPQGAYEQYF TGTGCCAGCAGCCCTCAGGGGGCCTACGAGCAGTACTTC
15 TRBJ1-6 TRBD1 NA TRBV11-2 CASSLDGTGVSPLHF TGTGCCAGCAGCTTAGATGGGACAGGGGTTTCACCCCTCCACTTT
15 TRBJ2-1 NA NA TRBV18 CASSPFGTLNNEQFF TGTGCCAGCTCACCCTTCGGGACACTCAACAATGAGCAGTTCTTC
15 TRBJ1-4 TRBD1 NA TRBV28 CASSGGQGGREKLFF TGTGCCAGCAGCGGGGGACAGGGCGGTAGAGAAAAACTGTTTTTT
15 TRBJ1-5 TRBD1 NA TRBV28 CASSKQGDGNQPQHF TGTGCCAGCAGTAAACAGGGGGATGGCAATCAGCCCCAGCATTTT
14 TRBJ2-4 TRBD1 NA TRBV28 CASSLRAGGSIQYF TGTGCCAGCAGTTTAAGGGCAGGGGGTAGCATTCAGTACTTC
12 TRBJ1-5 NA NA TRBV28 CASRGASQPQHF TGTGCCAGCAGGGGGGCGAGTCAGCCCCAGCATTTT
15 TRBJ2-7 TRBD1 NA TRBV11-3 CASSARQGPGYEQYF TGTGCCAGCAGCGCCAGACAGGGTCCCGGCTACGAGCAGTACTTC
14 TRBJ1-1 TRBD1 once TRBV7-9 CASSLARDSTEAFF TGTGCCAGCAGCTTAGCCCGGGACAGCACTGAAGCTTTCTTT
21 TRBJ1-5 TRBD1 NA TRBV14 CASSQELRQGLALDPNQPQHF TGTGCCAGCAGCCAAGAATTACGACAGGGGCTGGCGTTGGACCCGAATCAGCCCCAGCATTTT
15 TRBJ2-5 TRBD2 NA TRBV10-3 CAISVSSGGGETQYF TGTGCCATCAGTGTATCTAGCGGGGGGGGAGAGACCCAGTACTTC
14 TRBJ2-5 TRBD2 NA TRBV3-1/TRBV3-2 CASSQGSSGGIQYF TGTGCCAGCAGCCAAGGTAGTAGCGGGGGGATTCAGTACTTC
16 TRBJ1-4 NA NA TRBV4-3 CASSQSPDSYNEKLFF TGCGCCAGCAGCCAGTCCCCGGACAGTTACAATGAAAAACTGTTTTTT
16 TRBJ1-1 TRBD1 NA TRBV18 CASSPLQGRGDTEAFF TGTGCCAGCTCACCATTACAGGGGCGCGGGGACACTGAAGCTTTCTTT
12 TRBJ2-5 NA NA TRBV6-2/TRBV6-3 CASSYSFETQYF TGTGCCAGCAGTTACTCCTTTGAGACCCAGTACTTC
13 TRBJ1-6 TRBD1 NA TRBV6-5 CASITGGNSPLHF TGTGCCAGCATCACAGGGGGTAATTCACCCCTCCACTTT
13 TRBJ1-2 NA NA TRBV6-6 CASSSTGDYGYTF TGTGCCAGCAGCTCGACGGGTGACTATGGCTACACCTTC
15 TRBJ2-7 TRBD1 NA TRBV6-5 CASSSTGTDPYEQYF TGTGCCAGCAGTTCAACCGGGACAGACCCCTACGAGCAGTACTTC
15 TRBJ2-1 TRBD2 NA TRBV4-1 CASSQGGLAANEQFF TGCGCCAGCAGCCAAGGAGGACTAGCGGCCAATGAGCAGTTCTTC
13 TRBJ2-7 NA NA TRBV21-1 CASSLPGGHEQYF TGTGCCAGCAGCCTTCCGGGGGGCCACGAGCAGTACTTC
18 TRBJ2-2 TRBD2 NA TRBV29-1 CSALLRGSGTLNTGELFF TGCAGCGCTCTCTTGAGGGGTAGCGGGACCTTGAACACCGGGGAGCTGTTTTTT
14 TRBJ2-2 NA NA TRBV5-4 CASSLAGRSGELFF TGTGCCAGCAGCTTGGCTGGGCGTTCGGGGGAGCTGTTTTTT